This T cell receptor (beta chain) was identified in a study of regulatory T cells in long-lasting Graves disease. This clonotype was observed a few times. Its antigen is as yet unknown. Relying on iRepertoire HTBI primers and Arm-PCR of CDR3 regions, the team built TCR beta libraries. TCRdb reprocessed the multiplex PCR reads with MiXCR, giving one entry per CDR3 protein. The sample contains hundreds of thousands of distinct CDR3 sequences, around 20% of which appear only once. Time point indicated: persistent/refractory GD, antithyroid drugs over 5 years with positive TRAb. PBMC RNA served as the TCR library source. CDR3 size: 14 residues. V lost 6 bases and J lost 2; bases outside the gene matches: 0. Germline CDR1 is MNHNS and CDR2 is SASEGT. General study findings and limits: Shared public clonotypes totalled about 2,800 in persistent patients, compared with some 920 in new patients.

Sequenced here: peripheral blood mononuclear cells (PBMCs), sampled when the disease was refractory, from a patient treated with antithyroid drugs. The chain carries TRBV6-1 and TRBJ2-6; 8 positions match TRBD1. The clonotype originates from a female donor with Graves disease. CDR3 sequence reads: CASRDRAGANVLTF. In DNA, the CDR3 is TGTGCCAGCAGGGACAGGGCTGGGGCCAACGTCCTGACTTTC.